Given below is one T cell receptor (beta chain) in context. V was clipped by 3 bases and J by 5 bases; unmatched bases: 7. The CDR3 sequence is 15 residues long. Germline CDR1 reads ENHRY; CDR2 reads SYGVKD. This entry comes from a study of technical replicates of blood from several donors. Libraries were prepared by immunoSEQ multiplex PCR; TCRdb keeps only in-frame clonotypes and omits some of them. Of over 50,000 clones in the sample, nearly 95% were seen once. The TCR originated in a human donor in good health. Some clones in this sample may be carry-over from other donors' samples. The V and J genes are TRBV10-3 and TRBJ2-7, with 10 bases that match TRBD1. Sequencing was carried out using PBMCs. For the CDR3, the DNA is TGTGCCATCAGTGATTGGGGACAGGGGCTGAACGAGCAGTACTTC. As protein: CAISDWGQGLNEQYF.